This record looks at one TCR beta chain sequence and its context. This sample is part of a study of blood T cell repertoires in COVID-19. In the study overall: Acute and convalescent COVID-19 specimens originated in the United States, Italy and Spain. Nucleic acid was either cDNA or gDNA, and it came from T cells, B-cell-depleted T cells, or PBMCs.

Measured with immunoSEQ multiplex PCR; TCRdb has only the in-frame clones, and not every one. The data contain about 310,000 clones, 90% of them singletons. Germline assignment: CDR1 MNHNS and CDR2 SASEGT. V lost 2 bases and J lost 4, with 11 bases in between. The CDR3 is 14 amino acids. Sequenced sample: PBMCs or T cells enriched from blood (not recorded which). The chain couples TRBV6-1 to TRBJ2-5, with TRBD2 as a possible D gene (7 bases). The source of this sequence is a woman aged 18-29 years with acute COVID-19. This CDR3 reads CASSERGARETQYF. CDR3 sequence (DNA): TGTGCCAGCAGTGAACGGGGGGCACGAGAGACCCAGTACTTC.